The 27 T cell receptor beta chains given below trace back to one sample, sequenced in a study of radiotherapy plus CTLA-4 blockade in lung cancer. Method: immunoSEQ multiplex PCR; TCRdb's copy keeps in-frame clones and lacks some. The table shows 50,000 to 70,000 clones, with 70% to 85% occurring only once. Sequencing used peripheral blood, obtained from a patient treated with radiotherapy plus ipilimumab. The receptors come from a human donor with non-small cell lung cancer whose response to radiotherapy plus ipilimumab could not be evaluated.

The chain is built from TRBV19 and TRBJ2-7; 11 positions agree with TRBD2. V trimming: 4 bases; J trimming: 0 bases; junction bases outside the gene matches: 5. This CDR3 comprises 16 residues. The V gene's germline CDR1 is LNHDA and CDR2 SQIVND (reference sequence). CDR3 in amino acids: CASSTGTSGFSYEQYF. Written as DNA, the CDR3 is TGTGCCAGTAGTACCGGGACTAGCGGATTCTCCTACGAGCAGTACTTC.

This chain uses TRBV5-1 with TRBJ1-2; D ambiguous. The CDR3 spans 15 residues. Germline-derived CDR1 and CDR2 are SGHRS and YFSETQ. V was cut by 4 bases and J by 5 bases, with 18 bases left in between. CDR3 region: CASSPVGGGFYGYTF. In DNA, the CDR3 is TGCGCCAGCAGCCCCGTGGGCGGAGGGTTTTATGGCTACACCTTC.

The chain uses TRBV7-2 and TRBJ2-3, with TRBD2 matching 7 bases. The CDR3 contains 13 residues. Germline-derived CDR1 and CDR2 are SGHTA and FQGNSA. J was trimmed by 5 bases and V by 6 bases; bases with no gene match: 5. CDR3 nucleotide sequence: TGTGCCAGCAGGGCGGGAGCAGAAGATACGCAGTATTTT. Translated, it gives CASRAGAEDTQYF.

V is TRBV6-4 and J is TRBJ1-5; no definite D call. The V gene's germline CDR1 is MRHNA and CDR2 SNTAGT. Trimming took off 6 bases at V and 5 bases at J, with 20 bases between the two ends. This CDR3 is built from 16 residues. The CDR3 spells CASRKRPELHDQPQHF. CDR3 nucleotide sequence: TGTGCCAGCAGGAAGCGACCGGAACTCCACGATCAGCCCCAGCATTTT.

This clone was counted once. The genes are TRBV7-2 and TRBJ1-1; D is uncertain. Germline CDR1 is SGHTA and CDR2 is FQGNSA. The CDR3 has 11 amino acids. V gave up 7 bases and J gave up 4 bases, with 7 bases separating them. This chain's CDR3 is CASKEVTEAFF. CDR3 DNA sequence: TGTGCCAGCAAGGAGGTCACTGAAGCTTTCTTT.

The chain joins TRBV9 to TRBJ2-3; 7 bases map to TRBD1. Trimming took 3 bases from V and 6 from J; bases not matched to a gene: 7. Germline assignment: CDR1 SGDLS and CDR2 YYNGEE. The CDR3 sequence is 14 residues long. The CDR3 here is CASSEGAQVDTQYF. The CDR3 DNA is TGTGCCAGCAGCGAGGGGGCTCAGGTGGATACGCAGTATTTT.

The chain employs TRBV4-2 and TRBJ2-5; perhaps TRBD2 as D (7 bases). The CDR3 has 17 residues. Looked up from germline, CDR1 is LGHNA and CDR2 is YNFKEQ. The V end lost 0 bases, the J end lost 4 bases, and 18 bases lay between the germline ends. The CDR3 DNA is TGTGCCAGCAGCCAAGATCTAGGAGGGGGGGTAGGAGAGACCCAGTACTTC. Encoded protein: CASSQDLGGGVGETQYF.

This clone has just a few counts. The chain uses TRBV5-4 and TRBJ2-1, with D possibly matching TRBD2 (7 bases). Germline V gene sequence: CDR1 SGHNT, CDR2 YYREEE (reference sequence). The CDR3 has 16 amino acids. V was trimmed by 0 bases and J by 2 bases, leaving 12 bases between them. This chain's CDR3 is CASSLDAGATYNEQFF. The CDR3, as DNA: TGTGCCAGCAGCTTGGATGCGGGGGCCACCTACAATGAGCAGTTCTTC.

This chain connects TRBV19 to TRBJ1-5; TRBD1 might be the D (6 bases). Germline loops: CDR1 LNHDA, CDR2 SQIVND (reference sequence). V was pared by 3 bases and J by 5 bases, with 17 bases between. This CDR3 is built from 16 residues. The CDR3: CASSIRGHLGDQPQHF. DNA for the CDR3: TGTGCCAGTAGTATCCGGGGACACCTGGGAGATCAGCCCCAGCATTTT. Variable domain in full (rest from reference TRBV19 and TRBJ1-5): DGGITQSPKYLFRKEGQNVTLSCEQNLNHDAMYWYRQDPGQGLRLIYYSQIVNDFQKGDIAEGYSVSREKKESFPLTVTSAQKNPTAFYLCASSIRGHLGDQPQHFGDGTRLSIL.

This clone was counted once. The CDR3 DNA follows: TGTGCCAGCAGTTTACAGGGCGTCGGGTTCGCGGGCTACACCTTC. Its translation: CASSLQGVGFAGYTF. V gene TRBV2 combines with J gene TRBJ1-2; TRBD1 might be the D (6 bases). CDR3 size: 15 residues. The germline V gene has CDR1 SNHLY and CDR2 FYNNEI. The germline V and J ends were trimmed by 5 bases and 8 bases, with 21 bases remaining between them.

V gene TRBV5-1 combines with J gene TRBJ1-1; D remains unclear. This CDR3 comprises 15 residues. Trimming took off 0 bases at V and 1 base at J, with 10 bases between the two ends. Germline V gene data show CDR1 as SGHRS and CDR2 as YFSETQ. In nucleotides, the CDR3 is TGCGCCAGCAGCTTGGTTTCCGTGTGGAACACTGAAGCTTTCTTT. Its protein product is CASSLVSVWNTEAFF.

This clone is a singleton in its sample. The J gene is TRBJ2-2, the V gene TRBV6-5, with 9 bases matching TRBD1. The V segment lost 6 bases and the J segment 1 base; nucleotides outside the gene matches: 3. This CDR3 has 15 residues. From germline, CDR1 is MNHEY and CDR2 SVGAGI. The CDR3 nucleotides read TGTGCCAGCAGAACAGGGGGCTTGAACACCGGGGAGCTGTTTTTT. Translated: CASRTGGLNTGELFF.

This chain links TRBV7-2 with TRBJ2-3; TRBD1 matches 9 bases. Germline CDR1 and CDR2: SGHTA and FQGNSA. This CDR3 comprises 14 residues. V trimming: 5 bases; J trimming: 5 bases; junction bases outside the gene matches: 5. CDR3 region: CASSPDRGRDTQYF. The CDR3 DNA reads TGTGCCAGCAGCCCCGACAGGGGGAGAGATACGCAGTATTTT.

The CDR3 here is CASSRNQRHANEKLFF. CDR3 nucleotides: TGCGCCAGCAGCAGAAATCAGAGGCATGCTAATGAAAAACTGTTTTTT. This chain connects TRBV5-1 to TRBJ1-4, with D uncertain. Trimming left V 4 bases short and J 3 bases short, with 16 bases between. CDR3 size: 16 residues. CDR1 SGHRS and CDR2 YFSETQ come from the germline V gene.

This chain uses TRBV6-1 with TRBJ2-3; D perhaps matches TRBD2 (6 bases). CDR3 length: 16 residues. V lost 2 bases, J lost 4 bases, and 16 bases lay in between. Germline values: CDR1 MNHNS, CDR2 SASEGT. This chain's CDR3 is CASSERRGARSDTQYF. For the CDR3, the DNA is TGTGCCAGCAGTGAAAGGAGGGGCGCGAGATCAGATACGCAGTATTTT.

The rearrangement uses TRBV7-9 and TRBJ2-3; TRBD2 might be the D (5 bases). Deletions cut 5 bases from V and 1 base from J, with 10 bases between. This CDR3 contains 14 residues. CDR1 is SEHNR, CDR2 FQNEAQ, per germline (reference sequence). CDR3 residues: CASSLLGGTDTQYF. The CDR3 bases are TGTGCCAGCAGCCTACTCGGGGGCACAGATACGCAGTATTTT.

The J gene is TRBJ1-5, the V gene TRBV6-5; D is possibly TRBD1 (5 bases). Trimming removed 3 bases from V and 6 bases from J, with 9 bases in between. The CDR3 length is 13 residues. The V gene's germline CDR1 is MNHEY and CDR2 SVGAGI. The CDR3 sequence: CASSYERGQPQHF. The CDR3 DNA sequence: TGTGCCAGCAGTTATGAAAGGGGTCAGCCCCAGCATTTT.

This chain links TRBV6-5 with TRBJ2-4; 8 positions match TRBD1. The CDR3 covers 16 residues. Germline CDR1 MNHEY, CDR2 SVGAGI. V shed 2 bases, J shed 0 bases, and the junction held 3 bases outside the gene matches. The CDR3 sequence is CASSYRTGLAKNIQYF. For the CDR3, the DNA is TGTGCCAGCAGTTACCGGACAGGGTTAGCCAAAAACATTCAGTACTTC.

The rearrangement joins TRBV11-3 to TRBJ2-5; 7 nucleotides line up with TRBD1. CDR3 length: 13 amino acids. The V segment lost 10 bases and the J segment 0 bases; nucleotides outside the gene matches: 5. Germline V gene data show CDR1 as SGHNT and CDR2 as YENEEA. The CDR3 region is CATKTGNQETQYF. In DNA, the CDR3 is TGTGCCACCAAGACAGGGAACCAAGAGACCCAGTACTTC.

The J gene is TRBJ2-7, the V gene TRBV5-1, with D perhaps matching TRBD1 (6 bases). The CDR3 loop spans 13 amino acids. Germline-derived CDR1 and CDR2 are SGHRS and YFSETQ. V lost 4 bases and J 1 base, leaving 9 bases between the germline ends. This CDR3 is CASSPDSSYEQYF. The CDR3 nucleotides are TGCGCCAGCAGCCCGGACAGTTCCTACGAGCAGTACTTC.

This clone was recorded only once. The chain carries TRBV4-3 and TRBJ1-1, with D hard to call. CDR1 is LGHNA and CDR2 is YSLEER in the germline V gene. This CDR3 has 13 residues. V was cut by 5 bases and J by 0 bases, with 7 bases left in between. The CDR3 DNA reads as TGCGCCAGCAGCTCTCAGATGAACACTGAAGCTTTCTTT. Encoded protein: CASSSQMNTEAFF.

A few counts support this clone. This chain joins TRBV25-1 and TRBJ1-1; D is unresolved. The germline V gene has CDR1 MGHDK and CDR2 SYGVNS. V dropped 4 bases and J dropped 1 base, with 16 bases sitting between them. CDR3 size: 16 residues. The CDR3 DNA reads TGTGCCAGCAGTGTGTGGGCGGGCGATGGGAACACTGAAGCTTTCTTT. It encodes CASSVWAGDGNTEAFF.

Concerning this clone: Other DNA sequences in this specimen translate into the identical CDR3. This sequence joins TRBV11-2 and TRBJ1-1, with D perhaps matching TRBD1 (5 bases). The V and J ends lost 3 bases and 5 bases respectively, with 10 bases between them. CDR1 and CDR2 from the germline V gene are SGHAT and FQNNGV. The CDR3 spans 13 residues. The CDR3 here is CASSLQGGTEAFF. The DNA for the CDR3 is TGTGCCAGCAGCTTGCAGGGAGGGACTGAAGCTTTCTTT. Complete variable domain (other parts from reference TRBV11-2 and TRBJ1-1): EAGVAQSPRYKIIEKRQSVAFWCNPISGHATLYWYQQILGQGPKLLIQFQNNGVVDDSQLPKDRFSAERLKGVDSTLKIQPAKLEDSAVYLCASSLQGGTEAFFGQGTRLTVV.

The rearrangement uses TRBV18 and TRBJ2-1; no firm D call. CDR3 length equals 16 residues. Trimming cost V 2 bases and J 0 bases, with 11 bases left between them. Germline V gene sequence: CDR1 KGHSH, CDR2 LQKENI. The CDR3 spells CASSPLALSSYNEQFF. The CDR3 region has the DNA TGTGCCAGCTCACCATTAGCCCTTAGCTCCTACAATGAGCAGTTCTTC.

The rearrangement links TRBV18 to TRBJ1-2, with D possibly TRBD1 on 5 matching bases. Trimming removed 4 bases at V and 4 bases at J, with 19 bases between. The length of the CDR3 is 16 residues. Germline V gives CDR1 KGHSH, CDR2 LQKENI. The DNA for the CDR3 is TGTGCCAGCTCACAGTCGGGTGGAGGGGACGGCTATGGCTACACCTTC. Translating gives CASSQSGGGDGYGYTF.

This clone is labeled medium-sized. The chain employs TRBV5-1 and TRBJ1-5, with a weak D call TRBD1 (5 bases). CDR3 size: 15 residues. Germline CDR1 and CDR2: SGHRS and YFSETQ. Trimming removed 3 bases from V and 5 bases from J, with 15 bases in between. CDR3 DNA: TGCGCCAGCAGCTGGCGGGGGGGGAGGGATCAGCCCCAGCATTTT. Amino acid sequence: CASSWRGGRDQPQHF.

The CDR3 nucleotides are TGTGCTAGTGGTTTGCAACCGTCCGCGAGCACAGATACGCAGTATTTT. It specifies CASGLQPSASTDTQYF. The chain links TRBV12-5 to TRBJ2-3; D gene ambiguous. CDR1 and CDR2 from the germline V gene are LGHNT and FRNRAP. The CDR3 runs 16 residues. V gave up 2 bases and J gave up 0 bases, with 12 bases separating them.